The clone carrying this TCR beta chain has only a few counts. Per the germline V gene, CDR1 is SEHNR and CDR2 is FQNEAQ (reference sequence). Trimming stripped 3 bases from V and 5 bases from J, with 11 bases between. The CDR3 contains 15 residues. Clones were read by immunoSEQ multiplex PCR, and TCRdb kept only the in-frame ones, dropping some. The table has about 110,000 clones, 80% seen once. The entry originates in a study of blood T cell repertoires in COVID-19. About the research overall: Specimens from acute and convalescent COVID-19 originated in the United States, Italy and Spain. The cDNA or gDNA used as material had been derived from T cells, B-cell-depleted T cells, or PBMCs.

The sequenced sample was peripheral blood. The sequence derives from a man between 65 and 80 years old with acute or convalescent COVID-19. The V call is TRBV7-9, the J call TRBJ1-6, with D possibly being TRBD1 (6 bases). The CDR3 here is CASSLGYRDNSPLHF. CDR3 sequence (DNA): TGTGCCAGCAGCTTGGGGTACAGGGATAATTCACCCCTCCACTTT.